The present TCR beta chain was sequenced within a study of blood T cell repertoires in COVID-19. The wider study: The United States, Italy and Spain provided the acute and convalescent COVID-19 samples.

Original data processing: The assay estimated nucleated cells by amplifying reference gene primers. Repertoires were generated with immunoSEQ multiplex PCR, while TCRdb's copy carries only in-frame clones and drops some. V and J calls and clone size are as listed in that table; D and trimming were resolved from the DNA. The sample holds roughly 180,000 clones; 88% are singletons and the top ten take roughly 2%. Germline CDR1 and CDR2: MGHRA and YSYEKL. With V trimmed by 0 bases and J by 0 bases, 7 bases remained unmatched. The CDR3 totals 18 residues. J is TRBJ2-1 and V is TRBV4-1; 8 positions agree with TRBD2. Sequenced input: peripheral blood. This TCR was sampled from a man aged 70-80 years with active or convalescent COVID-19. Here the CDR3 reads CASSQDVVAGISYNEQFF. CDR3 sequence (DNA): TGCGCCAGCAGCCAAGATGTGGTAGCGGGAATCTCCTACAATGAGCAGTTCTTC.